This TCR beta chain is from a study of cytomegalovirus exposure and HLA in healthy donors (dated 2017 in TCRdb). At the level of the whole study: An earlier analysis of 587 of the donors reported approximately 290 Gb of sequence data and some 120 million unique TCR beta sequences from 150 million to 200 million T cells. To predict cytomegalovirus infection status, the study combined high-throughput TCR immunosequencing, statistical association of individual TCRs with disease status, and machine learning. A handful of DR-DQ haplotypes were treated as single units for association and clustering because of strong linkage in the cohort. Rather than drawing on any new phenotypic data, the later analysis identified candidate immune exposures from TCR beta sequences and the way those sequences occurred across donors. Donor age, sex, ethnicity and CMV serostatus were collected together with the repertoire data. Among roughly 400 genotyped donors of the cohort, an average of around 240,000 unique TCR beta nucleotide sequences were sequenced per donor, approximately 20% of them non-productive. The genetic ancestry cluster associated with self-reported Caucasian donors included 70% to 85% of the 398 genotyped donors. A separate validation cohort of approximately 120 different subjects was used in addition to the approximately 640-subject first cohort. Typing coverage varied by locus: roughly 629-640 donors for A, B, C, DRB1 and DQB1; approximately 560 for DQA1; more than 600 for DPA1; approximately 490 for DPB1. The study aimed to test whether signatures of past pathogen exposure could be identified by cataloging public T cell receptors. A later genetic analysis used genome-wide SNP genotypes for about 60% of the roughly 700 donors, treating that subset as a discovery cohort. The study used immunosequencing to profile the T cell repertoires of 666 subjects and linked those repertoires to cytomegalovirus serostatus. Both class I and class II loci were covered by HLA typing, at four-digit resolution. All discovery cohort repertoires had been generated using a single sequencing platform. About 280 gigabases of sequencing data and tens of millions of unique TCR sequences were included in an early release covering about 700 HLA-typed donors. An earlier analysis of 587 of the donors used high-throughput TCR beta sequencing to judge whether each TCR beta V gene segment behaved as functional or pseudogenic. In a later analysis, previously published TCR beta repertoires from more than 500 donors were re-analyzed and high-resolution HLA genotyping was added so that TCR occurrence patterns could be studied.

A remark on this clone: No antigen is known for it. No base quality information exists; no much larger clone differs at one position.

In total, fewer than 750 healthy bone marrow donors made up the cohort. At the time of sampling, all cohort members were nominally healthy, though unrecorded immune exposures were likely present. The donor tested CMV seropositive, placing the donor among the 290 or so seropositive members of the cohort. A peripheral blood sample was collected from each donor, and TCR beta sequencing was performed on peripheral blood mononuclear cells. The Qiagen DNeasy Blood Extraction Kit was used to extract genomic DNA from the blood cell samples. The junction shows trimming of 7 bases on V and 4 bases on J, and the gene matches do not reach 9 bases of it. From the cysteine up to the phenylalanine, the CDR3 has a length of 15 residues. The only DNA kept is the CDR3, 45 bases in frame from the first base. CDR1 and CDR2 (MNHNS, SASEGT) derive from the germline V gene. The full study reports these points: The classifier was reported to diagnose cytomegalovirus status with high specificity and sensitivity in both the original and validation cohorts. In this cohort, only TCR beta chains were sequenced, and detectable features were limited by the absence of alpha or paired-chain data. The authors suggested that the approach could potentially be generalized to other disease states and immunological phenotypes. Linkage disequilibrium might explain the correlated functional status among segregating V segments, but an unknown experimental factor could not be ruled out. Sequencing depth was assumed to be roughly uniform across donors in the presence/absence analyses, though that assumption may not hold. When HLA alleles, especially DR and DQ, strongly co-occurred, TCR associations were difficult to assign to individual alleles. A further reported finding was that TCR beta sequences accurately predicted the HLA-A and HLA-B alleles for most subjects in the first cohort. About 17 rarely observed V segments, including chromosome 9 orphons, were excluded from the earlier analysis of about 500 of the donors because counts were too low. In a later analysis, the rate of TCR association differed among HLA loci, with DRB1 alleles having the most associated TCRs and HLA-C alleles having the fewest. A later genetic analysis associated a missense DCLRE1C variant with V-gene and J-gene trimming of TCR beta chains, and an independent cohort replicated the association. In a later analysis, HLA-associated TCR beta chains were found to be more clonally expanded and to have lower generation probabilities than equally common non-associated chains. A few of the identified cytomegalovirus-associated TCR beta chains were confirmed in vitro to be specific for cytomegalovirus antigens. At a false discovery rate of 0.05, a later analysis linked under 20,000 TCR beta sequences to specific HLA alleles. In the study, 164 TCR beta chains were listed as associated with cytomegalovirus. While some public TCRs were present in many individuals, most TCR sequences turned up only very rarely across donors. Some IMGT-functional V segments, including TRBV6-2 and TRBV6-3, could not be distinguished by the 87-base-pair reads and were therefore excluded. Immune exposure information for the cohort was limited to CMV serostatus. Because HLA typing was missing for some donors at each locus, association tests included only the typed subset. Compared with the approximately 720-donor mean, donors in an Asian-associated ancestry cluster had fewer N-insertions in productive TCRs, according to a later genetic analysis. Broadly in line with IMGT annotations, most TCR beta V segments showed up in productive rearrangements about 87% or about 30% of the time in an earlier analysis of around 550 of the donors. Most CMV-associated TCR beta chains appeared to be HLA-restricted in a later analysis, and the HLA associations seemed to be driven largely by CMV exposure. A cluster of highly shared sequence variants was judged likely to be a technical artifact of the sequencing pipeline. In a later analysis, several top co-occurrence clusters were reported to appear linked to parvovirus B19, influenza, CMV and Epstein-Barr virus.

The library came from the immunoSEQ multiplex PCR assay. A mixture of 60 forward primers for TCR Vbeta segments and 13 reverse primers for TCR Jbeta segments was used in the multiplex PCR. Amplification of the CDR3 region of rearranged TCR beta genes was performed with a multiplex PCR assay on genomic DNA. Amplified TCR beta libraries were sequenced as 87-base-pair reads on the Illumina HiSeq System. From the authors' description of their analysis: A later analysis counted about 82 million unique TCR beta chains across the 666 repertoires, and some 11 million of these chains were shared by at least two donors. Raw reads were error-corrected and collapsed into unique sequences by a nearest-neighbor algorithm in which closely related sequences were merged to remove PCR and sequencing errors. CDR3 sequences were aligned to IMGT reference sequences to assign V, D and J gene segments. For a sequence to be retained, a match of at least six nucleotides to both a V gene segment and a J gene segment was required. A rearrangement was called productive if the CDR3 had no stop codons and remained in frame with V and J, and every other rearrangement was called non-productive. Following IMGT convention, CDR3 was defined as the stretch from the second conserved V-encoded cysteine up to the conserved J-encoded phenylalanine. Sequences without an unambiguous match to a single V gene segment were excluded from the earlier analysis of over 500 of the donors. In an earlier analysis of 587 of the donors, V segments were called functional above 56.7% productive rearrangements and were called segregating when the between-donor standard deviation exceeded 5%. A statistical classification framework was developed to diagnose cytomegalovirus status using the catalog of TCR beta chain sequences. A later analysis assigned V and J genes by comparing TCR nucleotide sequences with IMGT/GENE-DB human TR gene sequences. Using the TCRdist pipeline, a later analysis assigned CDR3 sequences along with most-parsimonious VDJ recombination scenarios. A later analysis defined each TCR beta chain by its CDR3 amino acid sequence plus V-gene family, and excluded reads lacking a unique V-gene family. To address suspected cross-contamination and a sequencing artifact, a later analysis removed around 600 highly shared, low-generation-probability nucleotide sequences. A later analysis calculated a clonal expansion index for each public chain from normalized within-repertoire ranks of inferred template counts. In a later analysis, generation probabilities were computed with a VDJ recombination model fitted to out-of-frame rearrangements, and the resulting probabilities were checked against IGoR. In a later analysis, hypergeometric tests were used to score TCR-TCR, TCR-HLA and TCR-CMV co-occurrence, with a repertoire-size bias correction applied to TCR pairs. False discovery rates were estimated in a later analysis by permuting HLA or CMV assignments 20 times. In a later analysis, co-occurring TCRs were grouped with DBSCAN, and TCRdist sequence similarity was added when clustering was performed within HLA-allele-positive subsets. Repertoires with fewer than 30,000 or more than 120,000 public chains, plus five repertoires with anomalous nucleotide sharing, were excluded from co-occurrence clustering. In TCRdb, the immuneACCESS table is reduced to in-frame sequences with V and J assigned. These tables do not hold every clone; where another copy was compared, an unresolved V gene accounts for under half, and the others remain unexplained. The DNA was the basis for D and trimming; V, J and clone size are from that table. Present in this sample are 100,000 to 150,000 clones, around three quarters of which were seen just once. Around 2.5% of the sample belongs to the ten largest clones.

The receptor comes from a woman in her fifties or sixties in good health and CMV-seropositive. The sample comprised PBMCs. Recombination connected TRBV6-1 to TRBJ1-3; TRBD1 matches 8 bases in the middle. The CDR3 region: CASTMQGASGNTIYF. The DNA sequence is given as TGTGCCAGCACCATGCAGGGGGCTTCCGGAAACACCATATATTTT.